What follows describes a single TCR beta chain. Its antigen is currently unknown. Trimming pared 0 bases from V and 6 bases from J, leaving 9 bases between. From germline, CDR1 is LGHDT and CDR2 YNNKEL (reference sequence). This CDR3 is 14 amino acids long. This entry is derived from a study of identical twins. Overall study results and limits: High-abundance cord blood beta clonotypes had fewer insertions; memory repertoires showed none.

One entry per CDR3 protein, called by TCRdb with MiXCR from the 5' RACE reads. The table lists 400,000 to 650,000 distinct CDR3 sequences, roughly a fifth of them singletons, with about 0.91% in the top ten. These data are also associated with another study on T cells expressing NK-cell markers. In that study: Among eight sequenced donors, seven carried HCMV seropositivity while one was seronegative.

The sequencing input was CD4+ T cells sorted from blood. The genes are TRBV3-1 and TRBJ2-1; no reliable D call. The TCR originated in a woman between 18 and 29 years old in good health. The CDR3 DNA reads TGTGCCAGCAGCCAAGAGATACTCGGCAATGAGCAGTTCTTC. As protein: CASSQEILGNEQFF.